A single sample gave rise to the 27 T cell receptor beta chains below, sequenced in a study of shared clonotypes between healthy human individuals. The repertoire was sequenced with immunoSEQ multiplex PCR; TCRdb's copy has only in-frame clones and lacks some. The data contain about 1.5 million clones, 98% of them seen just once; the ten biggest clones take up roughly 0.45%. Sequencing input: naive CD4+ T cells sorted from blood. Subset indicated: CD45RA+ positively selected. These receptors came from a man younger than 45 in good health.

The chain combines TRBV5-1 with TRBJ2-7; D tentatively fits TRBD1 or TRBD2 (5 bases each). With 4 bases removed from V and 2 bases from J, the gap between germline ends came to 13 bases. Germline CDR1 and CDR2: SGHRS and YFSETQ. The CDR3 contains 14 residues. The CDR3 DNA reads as TGCGCCAGCAGCAAGGGACCAGGAACCTACGAGCAGTACTTC. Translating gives CASSKGPGTYEQYF.

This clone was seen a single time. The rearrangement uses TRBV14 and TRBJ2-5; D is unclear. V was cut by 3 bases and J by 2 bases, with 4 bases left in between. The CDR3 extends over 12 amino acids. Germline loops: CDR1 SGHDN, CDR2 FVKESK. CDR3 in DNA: TGTGCCAGCAGCCATGCTCAAGAGACCCAGTACTTC. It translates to CASSHAQETQYF.

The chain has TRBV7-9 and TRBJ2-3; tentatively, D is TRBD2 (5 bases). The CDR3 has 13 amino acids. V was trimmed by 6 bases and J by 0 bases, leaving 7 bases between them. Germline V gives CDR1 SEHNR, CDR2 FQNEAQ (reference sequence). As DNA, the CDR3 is TGTGCCAGCAGTCAGCGGAGCACAGATACGCAGTATTTT. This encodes CASSQRSTDTQYF.

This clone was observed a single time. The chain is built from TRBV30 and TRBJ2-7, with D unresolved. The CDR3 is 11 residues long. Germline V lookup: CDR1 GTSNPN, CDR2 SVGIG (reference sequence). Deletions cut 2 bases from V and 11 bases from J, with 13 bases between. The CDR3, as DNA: TGTGCCTGGAGTCATGGTGATAATAAGTACTTC. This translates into CAWSHGDNKYF.

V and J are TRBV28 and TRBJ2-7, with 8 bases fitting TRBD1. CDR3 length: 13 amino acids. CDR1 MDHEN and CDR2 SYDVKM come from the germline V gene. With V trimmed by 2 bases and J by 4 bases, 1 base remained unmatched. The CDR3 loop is CASSLRTGYEQYF. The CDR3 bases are TGTGCCAGCAGTTTAAGGACAGGGTACGAGCAGTACTTC.

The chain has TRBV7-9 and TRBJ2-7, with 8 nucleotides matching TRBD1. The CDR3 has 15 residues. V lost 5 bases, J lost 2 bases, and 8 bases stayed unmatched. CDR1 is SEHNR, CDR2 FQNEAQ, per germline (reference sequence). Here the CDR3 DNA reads TGTGCCAGCAGCCGGCAGGGGGCTTCGGCCTACGAGCAGTACTTC. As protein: CASSRQGASAYEQYF.

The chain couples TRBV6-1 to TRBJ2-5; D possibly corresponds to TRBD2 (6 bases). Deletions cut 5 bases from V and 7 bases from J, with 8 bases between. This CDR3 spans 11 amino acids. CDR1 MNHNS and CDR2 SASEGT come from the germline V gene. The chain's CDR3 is CASSLGGTQYF. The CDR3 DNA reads TGTGCCAGCAGTCTGGGGGGGACCCAGTACTTC.

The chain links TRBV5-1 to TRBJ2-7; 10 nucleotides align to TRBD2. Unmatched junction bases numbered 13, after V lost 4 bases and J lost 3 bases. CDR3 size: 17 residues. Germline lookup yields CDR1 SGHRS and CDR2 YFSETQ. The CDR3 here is CASSPHPSGREHYEQYF. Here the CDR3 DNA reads TGCGCCAGCAGCCCCCACCCCAGCGGGAGGGAACACTACGAGCAGTACTTC.

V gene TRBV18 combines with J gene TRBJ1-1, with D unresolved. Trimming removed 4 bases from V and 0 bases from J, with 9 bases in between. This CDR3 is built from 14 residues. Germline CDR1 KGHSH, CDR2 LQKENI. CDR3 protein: CASSQETVNTEAFF. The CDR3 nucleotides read TGTGCCAGCTCACAGGAAACGGTGAACACTGAAGCTTTCTTT.

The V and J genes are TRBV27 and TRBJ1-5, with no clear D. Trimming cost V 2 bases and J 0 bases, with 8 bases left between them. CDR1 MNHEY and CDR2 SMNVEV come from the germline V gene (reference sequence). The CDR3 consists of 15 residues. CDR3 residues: CASSLVGYSNQPQHF. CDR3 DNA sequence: TGTGCCAGCAGTTTAGTGGGGTATAGCAATCAGCCCCAGCATTTT.

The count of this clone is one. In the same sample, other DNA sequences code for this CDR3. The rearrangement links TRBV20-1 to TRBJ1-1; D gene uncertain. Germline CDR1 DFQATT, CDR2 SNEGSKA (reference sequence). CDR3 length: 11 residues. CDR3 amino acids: CSARKNTEAFF. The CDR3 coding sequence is TGCAGCGCCCGGAAGAACACTGAAGCTTTCTTT.

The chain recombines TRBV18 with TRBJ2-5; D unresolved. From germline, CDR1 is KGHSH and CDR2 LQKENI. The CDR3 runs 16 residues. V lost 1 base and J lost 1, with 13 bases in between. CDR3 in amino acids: CASSPLPANFQETQYF. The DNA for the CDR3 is TGTGCCAGCTCACCACTACCAGCGAACTTCCAAGAGACCCAGTACTTC. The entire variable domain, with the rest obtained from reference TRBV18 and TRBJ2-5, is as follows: NAGVMQNPRHLVRRRGQEARLRCSPMKGHSHVYWYRQLPEEGLKFMVYLQKENIIDESGMPKERFSAEFPKEGPSILRIQQVVRGDSAAYFCASSPLPANFQETQYFGPGTRLLVL.

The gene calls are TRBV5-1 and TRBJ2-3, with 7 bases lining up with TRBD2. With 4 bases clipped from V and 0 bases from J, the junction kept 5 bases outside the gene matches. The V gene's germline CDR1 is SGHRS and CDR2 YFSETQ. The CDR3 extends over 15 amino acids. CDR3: CASSGLAVSTDTQYF. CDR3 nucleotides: TGCGCCAGCAGCGGTCTAGCGGTTAGCACAGATACGCAGTATTTT.

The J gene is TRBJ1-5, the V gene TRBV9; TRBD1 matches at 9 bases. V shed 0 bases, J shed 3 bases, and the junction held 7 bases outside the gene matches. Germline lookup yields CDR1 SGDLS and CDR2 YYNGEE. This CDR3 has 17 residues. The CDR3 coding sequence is TGTGCCAGCAGCGTAGGTCCTGGGACAGGGATCAATCAGCCCCAGCATTTT. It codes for CASSVGPGTGINQPQHF.

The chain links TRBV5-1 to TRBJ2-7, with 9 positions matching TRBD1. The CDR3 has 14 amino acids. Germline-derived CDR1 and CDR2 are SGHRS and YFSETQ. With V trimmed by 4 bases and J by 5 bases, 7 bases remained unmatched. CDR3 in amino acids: CASSTGQGTNEQYF. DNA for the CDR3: TGCGCCAGCAGCACTGGACAGGGGACGAACGAGCAGTACTTC.

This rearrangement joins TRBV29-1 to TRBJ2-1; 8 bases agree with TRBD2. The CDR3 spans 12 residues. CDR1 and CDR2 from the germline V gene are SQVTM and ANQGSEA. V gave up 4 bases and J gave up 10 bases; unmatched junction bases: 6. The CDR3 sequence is CSVGRGAPEQFF. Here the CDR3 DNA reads TGCAGCGTTGGGCGGGGGGCCCCGGAGCAGTTCTTC.

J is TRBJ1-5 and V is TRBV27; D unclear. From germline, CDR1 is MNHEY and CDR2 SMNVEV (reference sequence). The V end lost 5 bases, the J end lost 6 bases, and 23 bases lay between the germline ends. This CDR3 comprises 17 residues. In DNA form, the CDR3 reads TGTGCCAGCAGTCCCCTCCTTGTACGGGGTCTTGGTCAGCCCCAGCATTTT. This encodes CASSPLLVRGLGQPQHF.

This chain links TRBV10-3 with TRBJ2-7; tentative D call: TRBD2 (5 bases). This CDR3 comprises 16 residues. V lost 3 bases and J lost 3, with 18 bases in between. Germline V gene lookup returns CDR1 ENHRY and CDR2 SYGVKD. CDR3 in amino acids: CAISDTREQPDYEQYF. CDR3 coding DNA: TGTGCCATCAGTGACACTAGGGAACAACCAGACTACGAGCAGTACTTC.

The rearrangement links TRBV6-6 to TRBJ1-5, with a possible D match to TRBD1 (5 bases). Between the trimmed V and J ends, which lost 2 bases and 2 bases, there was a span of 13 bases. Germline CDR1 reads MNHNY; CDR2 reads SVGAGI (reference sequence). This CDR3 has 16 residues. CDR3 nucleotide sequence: TGTGCCAGCAGTTACAAGGGGACTGAGGGCAATCAGCCCCAGCATTTT. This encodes CASSYKGTEGNQPQHF.

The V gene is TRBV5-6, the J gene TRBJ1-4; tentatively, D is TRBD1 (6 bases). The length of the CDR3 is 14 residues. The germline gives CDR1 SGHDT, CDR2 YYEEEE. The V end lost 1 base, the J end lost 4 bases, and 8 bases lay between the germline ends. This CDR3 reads CASSLWGHNEKLFF. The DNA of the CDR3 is TGTGCCAGCAGCTTGTGGGGGCATAATGAAAAACTGTTTTTT.

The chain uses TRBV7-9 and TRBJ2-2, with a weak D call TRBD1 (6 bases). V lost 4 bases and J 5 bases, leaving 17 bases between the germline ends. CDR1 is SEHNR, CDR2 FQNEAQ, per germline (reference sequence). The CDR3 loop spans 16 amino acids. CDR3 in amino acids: CASSSIRQVRTGELFF. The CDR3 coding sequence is TGTGCCAGCAGCTCGATTCGACAGGTTCGGACCGGGGAGCTGTTTTTT.

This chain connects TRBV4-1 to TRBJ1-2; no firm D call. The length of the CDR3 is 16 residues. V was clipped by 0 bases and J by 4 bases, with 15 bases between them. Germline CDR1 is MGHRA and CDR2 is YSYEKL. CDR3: CASSQEWSSDSYGYTF. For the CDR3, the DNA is TGCGCCAGCAGCCAAGAGTGGTCATCCGATTCCTATGGCTACACCTTC.

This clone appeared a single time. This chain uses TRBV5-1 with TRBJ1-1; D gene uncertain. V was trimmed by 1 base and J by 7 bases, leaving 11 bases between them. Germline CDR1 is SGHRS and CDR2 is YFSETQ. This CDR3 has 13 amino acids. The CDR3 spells CASSLRAGHEAFF. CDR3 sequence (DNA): TGCGCCAGCAGCTTGAGGGCAGGCCATGAAGCTTTCTTT.

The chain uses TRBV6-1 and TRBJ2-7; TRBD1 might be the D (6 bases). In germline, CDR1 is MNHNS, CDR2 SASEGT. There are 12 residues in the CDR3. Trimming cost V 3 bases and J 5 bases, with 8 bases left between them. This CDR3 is CASSEGQDEQYF. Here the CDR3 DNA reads TGTGCCAGCAGTGAGGGACAAGACGAGCAGTACTTC.

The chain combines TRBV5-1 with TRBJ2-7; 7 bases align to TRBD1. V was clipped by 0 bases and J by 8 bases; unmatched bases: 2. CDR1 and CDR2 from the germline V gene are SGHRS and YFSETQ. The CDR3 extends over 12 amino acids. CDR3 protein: CASSLDRGQQYF. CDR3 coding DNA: TGCGCCAGCAGCTTGGACAGGGGTCAGCAGTACTTC.

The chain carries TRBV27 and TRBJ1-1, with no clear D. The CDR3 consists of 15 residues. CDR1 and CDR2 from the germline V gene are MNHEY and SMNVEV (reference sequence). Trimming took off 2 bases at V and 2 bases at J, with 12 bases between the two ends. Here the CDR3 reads CASSLRQALNTEAFF. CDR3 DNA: TGTGCCAGCAGTTTAAGGCAGGCGTTAAACACTGAAGCTTTCTTT.

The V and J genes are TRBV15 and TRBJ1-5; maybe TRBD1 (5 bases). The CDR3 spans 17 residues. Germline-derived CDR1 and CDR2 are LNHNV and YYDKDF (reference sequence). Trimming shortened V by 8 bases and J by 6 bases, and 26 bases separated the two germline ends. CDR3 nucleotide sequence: TGTGCCACCGGCGGACCGGGCCAGGGTCTTGCGTCTCAGCCCCAGCATTTT. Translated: CATGGPGQGLASQPQHF.